This T cell receptor beta chain was sequenced in a study of blood T cell repertoires in COVID-19. The germline V gene has CDR1 SGHVS and CDR2 FNYEAQ. Unmatched junction bases numbered 6, after V lost 4 bases and J lost 0 bases. The CDR3 has 16 residues. Only in-frame clones appear in the TCRdb table, and some are missing; sequencing was by immunoSEQ multiplex PCR. The table records 110,000 to 150,000 clones, around three quarters of them present only once. This chain connects TRBV7-6 to TRBJ2-1, with 7 bases lining up with TRBD2. The sequenced sample consisted of peripheral blood. The receptor's source is a middle-aged man with active or convalescent COVID-19. Here the CDR3 reads CASSSTPSGSYNEQFF. CDR3 DNA sequence: TGTGCCAGCAGCTCAACCCCTAGCGGCTCCTACAATGAGCAGTTCTTC.